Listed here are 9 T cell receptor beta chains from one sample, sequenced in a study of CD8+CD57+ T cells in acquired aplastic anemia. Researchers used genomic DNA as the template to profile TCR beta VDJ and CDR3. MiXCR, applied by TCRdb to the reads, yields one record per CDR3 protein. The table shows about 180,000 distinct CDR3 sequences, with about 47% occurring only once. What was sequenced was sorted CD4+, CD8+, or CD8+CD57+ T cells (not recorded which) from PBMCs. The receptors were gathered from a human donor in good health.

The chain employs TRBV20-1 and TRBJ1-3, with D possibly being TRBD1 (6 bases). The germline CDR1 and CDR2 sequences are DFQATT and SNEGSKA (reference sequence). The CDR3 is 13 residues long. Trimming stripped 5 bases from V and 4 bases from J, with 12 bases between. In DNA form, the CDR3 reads TGCAGTGCTCTAGACAGGAGCGGAAACACCATATATTTT. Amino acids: CSALDRSGNTIYF.

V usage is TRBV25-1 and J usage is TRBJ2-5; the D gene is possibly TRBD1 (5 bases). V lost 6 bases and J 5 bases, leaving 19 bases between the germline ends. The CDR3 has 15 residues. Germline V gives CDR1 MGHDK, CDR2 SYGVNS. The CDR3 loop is CASSFPRGLEETQYF. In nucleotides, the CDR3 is TGTGCCAGCAGCTTCCCTAGGGGTTTGGAGGAGACCCAGTACTTC.

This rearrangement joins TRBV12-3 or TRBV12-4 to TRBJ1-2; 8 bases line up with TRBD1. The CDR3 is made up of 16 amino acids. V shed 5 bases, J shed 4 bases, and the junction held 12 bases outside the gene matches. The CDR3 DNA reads TGTGCCAGCAGTCCGGTACGGGACAGGAGATCCTATGGCTACACCTTC. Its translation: CASSPVRDRRSYGYTF.

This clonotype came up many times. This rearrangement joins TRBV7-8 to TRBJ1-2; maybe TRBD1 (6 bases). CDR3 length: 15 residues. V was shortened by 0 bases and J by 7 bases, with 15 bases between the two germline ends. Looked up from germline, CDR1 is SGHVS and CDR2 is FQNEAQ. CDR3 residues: CASSLADRFLGGYTF. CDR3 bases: TGTGCCAGCAGCTTAGCCGACAGGTTCTTGGGTGGCTACACCTTC.

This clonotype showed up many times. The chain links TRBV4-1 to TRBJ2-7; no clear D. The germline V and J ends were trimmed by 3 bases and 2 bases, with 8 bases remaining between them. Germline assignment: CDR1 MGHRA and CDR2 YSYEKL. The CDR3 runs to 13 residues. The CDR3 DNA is TGCGCCAGCAGCCACCCCCGGGCCTACGAGCAGTACTTC. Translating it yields CASSHPRAYEQYF.

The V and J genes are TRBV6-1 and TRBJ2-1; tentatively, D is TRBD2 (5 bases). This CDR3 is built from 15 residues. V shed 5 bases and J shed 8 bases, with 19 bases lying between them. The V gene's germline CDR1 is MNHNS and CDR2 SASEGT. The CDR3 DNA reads TGTGCCAGCAGTCCACGGACCAGGAGGTCGGATGAGCAGTTCTTC. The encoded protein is CASSPRTRRSDEQFF.

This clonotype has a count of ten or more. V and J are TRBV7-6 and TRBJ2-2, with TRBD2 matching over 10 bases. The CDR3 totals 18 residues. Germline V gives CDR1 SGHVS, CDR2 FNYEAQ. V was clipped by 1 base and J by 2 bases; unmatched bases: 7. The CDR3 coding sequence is TGTGCCAGCAGCTTAGTAGCTCGGACTAGCGGTAACACCGGGGAGCTGTTTTTT. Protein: CASSLVARTSGNTGELFF.

The CDR3 region is CATSRSAFVETQYF. CDR3 nucleotide sequence: TGTGCCACCAGCAGATCGGCGTTTGTAGAGACCCAGTACTTC. The chain is built from TRBV15 and TRBJ2-5; D ambiguous. V was clipped by 2 bases and J by 4 bases, with 11 bases between them. This CDR3 is built from 14 residues. Germline lookup yields CDR1 LNHNV and CDR2 YYDKDF (reference sequence). The full variable domain, rest sourced from reference TRBV15 and TRBJ2-5, is DAMVIQNPRYQVTQFGKPVTLSCSQTLNHNVMYWYQQKSSQAPKLLFHYYDKDFNNEADTPDNFQSRRPNTSFCFLDIRSPGLGDTAMYLCATSRSAFVETQYFGPGTRLLVL.

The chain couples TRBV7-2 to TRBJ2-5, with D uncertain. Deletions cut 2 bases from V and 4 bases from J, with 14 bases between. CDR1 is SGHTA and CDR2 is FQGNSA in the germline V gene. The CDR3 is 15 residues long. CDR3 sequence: CASSLNIRLGETQYF. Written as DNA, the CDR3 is TGTGCCAGCAGCTTAAACATAAGGCTGGGAGAGACCCAGTACTTC.